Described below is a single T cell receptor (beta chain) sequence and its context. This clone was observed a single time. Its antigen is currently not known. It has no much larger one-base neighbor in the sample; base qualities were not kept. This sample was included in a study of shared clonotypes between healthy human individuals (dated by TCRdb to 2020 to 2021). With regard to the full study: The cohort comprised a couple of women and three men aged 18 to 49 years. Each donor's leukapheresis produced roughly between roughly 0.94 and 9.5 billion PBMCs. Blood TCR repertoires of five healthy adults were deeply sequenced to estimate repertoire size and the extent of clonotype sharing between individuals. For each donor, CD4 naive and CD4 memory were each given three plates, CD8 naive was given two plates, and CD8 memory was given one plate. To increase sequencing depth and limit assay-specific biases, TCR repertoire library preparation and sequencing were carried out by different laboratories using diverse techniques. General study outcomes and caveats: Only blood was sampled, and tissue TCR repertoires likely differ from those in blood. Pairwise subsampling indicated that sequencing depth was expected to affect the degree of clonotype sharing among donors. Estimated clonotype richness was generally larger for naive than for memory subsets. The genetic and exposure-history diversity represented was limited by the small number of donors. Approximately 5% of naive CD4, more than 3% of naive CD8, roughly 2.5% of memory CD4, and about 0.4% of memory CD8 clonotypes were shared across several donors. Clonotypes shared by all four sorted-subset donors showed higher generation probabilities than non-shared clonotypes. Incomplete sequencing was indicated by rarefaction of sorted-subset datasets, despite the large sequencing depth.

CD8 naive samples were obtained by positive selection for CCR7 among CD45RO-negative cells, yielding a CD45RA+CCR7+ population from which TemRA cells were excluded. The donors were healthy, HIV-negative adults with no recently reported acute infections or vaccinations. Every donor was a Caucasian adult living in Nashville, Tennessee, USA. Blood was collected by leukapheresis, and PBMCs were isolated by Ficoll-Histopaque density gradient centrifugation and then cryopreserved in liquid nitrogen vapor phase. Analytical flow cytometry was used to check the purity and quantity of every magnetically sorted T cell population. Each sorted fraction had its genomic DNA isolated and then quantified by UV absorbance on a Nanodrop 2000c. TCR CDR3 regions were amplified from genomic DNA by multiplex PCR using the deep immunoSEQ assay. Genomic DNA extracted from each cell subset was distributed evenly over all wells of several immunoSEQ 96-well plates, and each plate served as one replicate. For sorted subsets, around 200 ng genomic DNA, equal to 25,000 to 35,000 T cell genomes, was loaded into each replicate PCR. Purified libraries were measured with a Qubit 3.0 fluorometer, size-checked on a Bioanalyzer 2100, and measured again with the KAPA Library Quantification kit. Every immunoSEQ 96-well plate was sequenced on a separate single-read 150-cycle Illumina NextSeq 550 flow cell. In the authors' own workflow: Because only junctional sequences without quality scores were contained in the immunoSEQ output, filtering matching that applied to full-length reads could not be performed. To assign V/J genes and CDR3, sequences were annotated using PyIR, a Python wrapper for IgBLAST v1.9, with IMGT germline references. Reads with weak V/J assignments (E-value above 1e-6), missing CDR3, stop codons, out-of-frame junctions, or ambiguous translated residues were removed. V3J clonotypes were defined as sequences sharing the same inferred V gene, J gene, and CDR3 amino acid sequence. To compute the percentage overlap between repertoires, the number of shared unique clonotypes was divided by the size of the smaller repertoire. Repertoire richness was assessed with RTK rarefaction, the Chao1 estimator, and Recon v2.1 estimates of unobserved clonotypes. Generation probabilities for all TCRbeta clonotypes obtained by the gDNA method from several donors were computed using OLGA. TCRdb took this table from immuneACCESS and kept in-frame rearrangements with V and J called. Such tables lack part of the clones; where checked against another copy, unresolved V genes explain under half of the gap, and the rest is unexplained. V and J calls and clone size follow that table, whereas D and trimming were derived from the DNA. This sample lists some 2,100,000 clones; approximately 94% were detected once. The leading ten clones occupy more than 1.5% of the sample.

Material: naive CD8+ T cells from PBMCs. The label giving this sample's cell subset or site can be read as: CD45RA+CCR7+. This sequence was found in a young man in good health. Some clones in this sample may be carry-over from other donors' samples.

CDR3 reads: CASSTGAGQQYF. The sequenced DNA: TGTGCCAGCAGCACGGGGGCAGGCCAGCAGTACTTC. This chain is built from TRBV9 and TRBJ2-7; the D element might be TRBD1 or TRBD2, as each aligns at 6 bases. For CDR1 and CDR2, the germline V gene lists SGDLS and YYNGEE. The cysteine opens and the phenylalanine closes a CDR3 of 12 amino acids. The only DNA kept is the CDR3, 36 bases in frame from the first base. Trimming at the junction amounts to 4 bases on V and 8 bases on J, and the germline ends lie 13 bases apart.